Each of the 16 T cell receptor beta chains below was sequenced from the same sample in a study of blood T cell repertoires in COVID-19. The repertoire was sequenced with immunoSEQ multiplex PCR; TCRdb's copy has only in-frame clones and lacks some. The sample holds some 75,000 clones, approximately 80% seen once. The sample taken for sequencing was peripheral blood. The receptors derive from a man between 50 and 59 years old with COVID-19, enrolled during active disease.

The rearrangement joins TRBV11-3 to TRBJ1-1; D is ambiguous. The CDR3 runs 12 residues. Germline assignment: CDR1 SGHNT and CDR2 YENEEA. Trimming took 5 bases from V and 11 from J, leaving 15 bases between them. CDR3 amino acids: CASSDKSDRAFF. The CDR3 nucleotides read TGTGCCAGCAGCGACAAATCTGACCGGGCTTTCTTT. Combining the CDR3 with reference TRBV11-3 and TRBJ1-1 gives the whole variable domain EAGVVQSPRYKIIEKKQPVAFWCNPISGHNTLYWYLQNLGQGPELLIRYENEEAVDDSQLPKDRFSAERLKGVDSTLKIQPAELGDSAVYLCASSDKSDRAFFGQGTRLTVV.

This clone was seen more than once but under ten times. The chain has TRBV7-2 and TRBJ1-1; D is unclear. The germline V and J ends were trimmed by 2 bases and 6 bases, with 16 bases remaining between them. The CDR3 spans 15 residues. Germline CDR1 is SGHTA and CDR2 is FQGNSA. DNA for the CDR3: TGTGCCAGCAGCTTATCGACAAGTCCCACCTCTGAAGCTTTCTTT. It codes for CASSLSTSPTSEAFF.

This rearrangement joins TRBV5-1 to TRBJ1-1; D may be TRBD1 (6 bases). CDR1 and CDR2 (germline): SGHRS, YFSETQ. The V gene lost 2 bases and the J gene lost 1 base, with 9 bases spanning the gap. There are 14 residues in the CDR3. CDR3 residues: CASSLSDRNTEAFF. In nucleotides, the CDR3 is TGCGCCAGCAGCTTATCGGACAGGAACACTGAAGCTTTCTTT.

The chain carries TRBV27 and TRBJ1-1, with TRBD1 matching 12 bases. CDR3 length: 18 amino acids. Germline V gene lookup returns CDR1 MNHEY and CDR2 SMNVEV (reference sequence). V was clipped by 7 bases and J by 1 base; unmatched bases: 13. CDR3 region: CASTLIGTGGAWNTEAFF. CDR3 nucleotides: TGTGCCAGCACCCTGATCGGGACAGGGGGCGCGTGGAACACTGAAGCTTTCTTT.

The chain employs TRBV18 and TRBJ2-3; TRBD2 agrees at 7 bases. The CDR3 runs to 16 residues. The trim removed 2 bases at V and 5 bases at J, leaving 10 bases unmatched. Germline CDR1 reads KGHSH; CDR2 reads LQKENI. This CDR3 is CASSPVGLAVGDTQYF. The CDR3 coding sequence is TGTGCCAGCTCACCAGTCGGTCTAGCGGTGGGAGATACGCAGTATTTT. Together with reference TRBV18 and TRBJ2-3, the CDR3 gives the full variable domain: NAGVMQNPRHLVRRRGQEARLRCSPMKGHSHVYWYRQLPEEGLKFMVYLQKENIIDESGMPKERFSAEFPKEGPSILRIQQVVRGDSAAYFCASSPVGLAVGDTQYFGPGTRLTVL.

This clone was detected only a few times. The rearrangement joins TRBV19 to TRBJ1-6, with D unresolved. V lost 8 bases, J lost 10 bases, and 15 bases lay in between. The CDR3 covers 13 residues. CDR1 and CDR2 (germline): LNHDA, SQIVND (reference sequence). The CDR3 loop reads CASRGSRNSPLHF. In DNA form, the CDR3 reads TGTGCCAGTCGAGGGAGTAGGAACTCACCCCTCCACTTT.

About this clone itself: Germline and junction disagree at one end, which may indicate a read error. V gene TRBV27 combines with J gene TRBJ2-1, with a possible D match to TRBD1 (5 bases). This CDR3 region has 14 residues. Germline-derived CDR1 and CDR2 are MNHEY and SMNVEV (reference sequence). CDR3 nucleotide sequence: TGTGCCAGCAGTTCGACAGATAGATACAATGAACAGTTCTTC. Residues: CASSSTDRYNEQFF.

CDR3 coding DNA: TGTGCCAGCACACGTGCAGGGCAGAAGGAGACCCAGTACTTC. Protein product: CASTRAGQKETQYF. V and J are TRBV6-6 and TRBJ2-5, with a weak D call TRBD1 (5 bases). Germline-derived CDR1 and CDR2 are MNHNY and SVGAGI (reference sequence). The CDR3 spans 14 residues. Between the trimmed V and J ends, which lost 7 bases and 5 bases, there was a span of 17 bases.

The V call is TRBV6-5, the J call TRBJ2-2, with 14 nucleotides matching TRBD2. This CDR3 is 16 amino acids long. V lost 0 bases to trimming and J lost 7 bases; unmatched junction nucleotides: 1. The germline CDR1 and CDR2 sequences are MNHEY and SVGAGI. In DNA form, the CDR3 reads TGTGCCAGCAGTTACTCCGGGACTAGCGGGAGCGGGGAGCTGTTTTTT. It codes for CASSYSGTSGSGELFF.

V is TRBV2 and J is TRBJ1-6, with TRBD1 identical over 9 bases. CDR1 is SNHLY and CDR2 is FYNNEI in the germline V gene. The CDR3 runs to 15 residues. The junction had 9 bases not matched to a gene; V was cut back by 2 bases and J by 13 bases. The CDR3 loop is CASSERTGVLSPLHF. CDR3 nucleotides: TGTGCCAGCAGTGAAAGGACAGGGGTGTTGAGTCCCCTCCACTTT.

V is TRBV18 and J is TRBJ2-1; D is possibly TRBD1 (6 bases). The CDR3 extends over 13 amino acids. The germline V and J ends were trimmed by 3 bases and 6 bases, with 9 bases remaining between them. CDR1 and CDR2 from the germline V gene are KGHSH and LQKENI. The CDR3 protein is CASSPKQGNEQFF. CDR3 bases: TGTGCCAGCTCACCCAAACAGGGCAATGAGCAGTTCTTC.

The gene calls are TRBV30 and TRBJ2-7, with 9 bases that match TRBD2. The CDR3 sequence is 12 residues long. Germline V gene data show CDR1 as GTSNPN and CDR2 as SVGIG (reference sequence). The V gene end was trimmed by 8 bases and the J gene end by 7 bases; junction bases not matched to a gene: 9. The CDR3 region is CALSLAGLEQYF. As DNA, the CDR3 is TGTGCCCTTTCCCTAGCGGGATTGGAGCAGTACTTC.

This chain joins TRBV19 and TRBJ2-4; TRBD1 aligns across 10 bases. Germline-derived CDR1 and CDR2 are LNHDA and SQIVND (reference sequence). V gave up 6 bases and J gave up 0 bases; unmatched junction bases: 5. The CDR3 totals 16 residues. The CDR3 DNA follows: TGTGCCAGTAGCCAGGACAGGGGGAAAGCCAAAAACATTCAGTACTTC. Translating it yields CASSQDRGKAKNIQYF.

CDR3 region: CASSLGGRRGTNYGYTF. The CDR3 DNA sequence: TGTGCCAGCAGCTTAGGTGGTCGTAGGGGCACGAACTATGGCTACACCTTC. The V call is TRBV7-2, the J call TRBJ1-2, with a weak D call TRBD1 (5 bases). The CDR3 is made up of 17 amino acids. Germline V gene sequence: CDR1 SGHTA, CDR2 FQGNSA. Deletions cut 1 base from V and 2 bases from J, with 17 bases between.

The CDR3 sequence: CASSADRGETQYF. The CDR3 nucleotides read TGTGCCAGCAGCGCGGACAGGGGAGAGACCCAGTACTTC. The chain recombines TRBV7-9 with TRBJ2-5; 9 bases are shared with TRBD1. V lost 5 bases to trimming and J lost 4 bases; unmatched junction nucleotides: 2. CDR1 is SEHNR, CDR2 FQNEAQ, per germline (reference sequence). CDR3 size: 13 residues.

The chain is built from TRBV28 and TRBJ1-6; the match to TRBD1 covers 8 bases. This CDR3 has 16 amino acids. After removal of 4 bases from V and 4 bases from J, the junction contained 6 bases not matched to a gene. Germline V gives CDR1 MDHEN, CDR2 SYDVKM. Here the CDR3 reads CASSSRGTGYNSPLHF. Here the CDR3 DNA reads TGTGCCAGCAGTTCCCGGGGGACAGGTTATAATTCACCCCTCCACTTT. The full variable domain, completed using reference TRBV28 and TRBJ1-6, is DVKVTQSSRYLVKRTGEKVFLECVQDMDHENMFWYRQDPGLGLRLIYFSYDVKMKEKGDIPEGYSVSREKKERFSLILESASTNQTSMYLCASSSRGTGYNSPLHFGNGTRLTVT.